This T cell receptor beta chain was documented in a study of post-analysis software for immune sequencing data. Study-wide points: Significantly lower normalized Chao1 diversity was found in patients with multiple sclerosis relative to controls.

cDNA libraries of TCR beta carried unique molecular identifiers. TCRdb reprocessed the PCR reads with MiXCR, giving one entry per CDR3 protein. The sample yields about 560,000 distinct CDR3 sequences, roughly two fifths seen once. This clonotype appeared a few times. Its cognate antigen is unknown. This clonotype originated in a girl between 5 and 17 years old with multiple sclerosis. Sequencing was carried out using blood.

CDR3 nucleotide sequence: TGCAGTGCTAGACTGGTGGCCGGGACAGCGGTTGGCGAGCAGTACTTC. Translated, it gives CSARLVAGTAVGEQYF. The J gene is TRBJ2-7, the V gene TRBV20-1; 7 bases are shared with TRBD1. This CDR3 region has 16 residues. V lost 2 bases to trimming and J lost 6 bases; unmatched junction nucleotides: 16. The germline CDR1 and CDR2 sequences are DFQATT and SNEGSKA (reference sequence).